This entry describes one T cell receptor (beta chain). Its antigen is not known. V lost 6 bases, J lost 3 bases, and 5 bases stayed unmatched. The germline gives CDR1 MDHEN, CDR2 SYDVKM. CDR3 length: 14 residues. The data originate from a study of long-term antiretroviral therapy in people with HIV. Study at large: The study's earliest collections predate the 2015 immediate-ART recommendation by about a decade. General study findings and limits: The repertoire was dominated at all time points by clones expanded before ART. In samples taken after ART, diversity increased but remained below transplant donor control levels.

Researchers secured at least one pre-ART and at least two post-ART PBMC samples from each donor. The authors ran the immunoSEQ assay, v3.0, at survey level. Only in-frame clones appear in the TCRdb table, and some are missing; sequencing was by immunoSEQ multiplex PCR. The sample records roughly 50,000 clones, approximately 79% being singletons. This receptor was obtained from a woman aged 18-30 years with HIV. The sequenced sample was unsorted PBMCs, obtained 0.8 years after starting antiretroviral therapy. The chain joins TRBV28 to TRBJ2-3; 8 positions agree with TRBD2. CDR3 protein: CASRISGMTDTQYF. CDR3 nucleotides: TGTGCCAGCAGGATTAGCGGGATGACAGATACGCAGTATTTT.